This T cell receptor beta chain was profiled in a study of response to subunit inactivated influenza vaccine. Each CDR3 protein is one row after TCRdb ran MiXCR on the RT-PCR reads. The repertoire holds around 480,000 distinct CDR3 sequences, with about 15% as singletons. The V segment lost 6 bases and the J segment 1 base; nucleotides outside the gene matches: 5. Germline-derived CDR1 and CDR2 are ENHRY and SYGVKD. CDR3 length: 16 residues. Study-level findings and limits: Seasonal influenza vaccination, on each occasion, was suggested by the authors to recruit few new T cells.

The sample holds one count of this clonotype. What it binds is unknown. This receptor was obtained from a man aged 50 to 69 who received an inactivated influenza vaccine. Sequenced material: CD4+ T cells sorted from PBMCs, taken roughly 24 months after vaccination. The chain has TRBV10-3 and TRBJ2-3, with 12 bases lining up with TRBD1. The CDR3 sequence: CAIRGQGAIGTDTQYF. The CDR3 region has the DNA TGTGCCATCAGGGGACAGGGGGCGATAGGCACAGATACGCAGTATTTT.